This T cell receptor beta chain stems from a study of blood T cells in healthy people across ages. It was with a sample-barcoded 5' primer and a J-beta primer mix that a second PCR of about 7 to 12 cycles was run. Each of the cDNA molecules was tagged by a template-switch adaptor with 12 random nucleotides. TCRdb independently ran MiXCR on the 5' RACE reads; one entry per CDR3 protein. The sample lists about 1,800,000 distinct CDR3 sequences, 28% occurring once. This clonotype was seen at least ten times. The antigen is not known. V was clipped by 8 bases and J by 0 bases, with 20 bases between them. This CDR3 has 17 amino acids. Each sample used at least 6 million PBMCs. Total RNA amounts of at least 5 micrograms were extracted per sample. Findings and caveats of the study: Any conclusive comparison of naive versus antigen-experienced cells was prevented by using unsorted PBMCs.

This chain links TRBV12-3 or TRBV12-4 with TRBJ2-1; tentatively, D is TRBD2 (6 bases). Sequencing was carried out using blood. The clonotype originates from a woman aged 25-40 years in good health. The CDR3 reads CASLTGRGLGSYNEQFF. The CDR3 nucleotides read TGTGCCAGCCTAACAGGACGGGGGTTAGGCTCCTACAATGAGCAGTTCTTC.